This record concerns one T cell receptor (beta chain) sequence. Exposed participants came across a COVID-19 case within 2 weeks before study entry. This entry comes from a study of blood T cell repertoires in COVID-19. CDR1 is MNHEY, CDR2 SMNVEV, per germline (reference sequence). Trimming removed 3 bases from V and 6 bases from J, with 14 bases in between. The CDR3 is 14 residues long. Profiling relied on immunoSEQ multiplex PCR, and the TCRdb table lists in-frame clones only, not all of them. Here the sample spans about 180,000 clones, approximately 80% being singletons. This chain uses TRBV27 with TRBJ2-5; tentative D call: TRBD1 (6 bases). This receptor was taken from a man aged 55 to 70 who had been exposed to COVID-19. The sample comprised PBMCs or T cells enriched from blood (not recorded which). CDR3 nucleotide sequence: TGTGCCAGCAGTTTGTTAACAGGGAGCAAGACCCAGTACTTC. Encoded protein: CASSLLTGSKTQYF.